Sequencing of this T cell receptor (beta chain) was carried out in a study of cytomegalovirus exposure and HLA in healthy donors. Trimming cost V 5 bases and J 0 bases; bases outside gene matches: 7. This CDR3 has 16 residues. The germline CDR1 and CDR2 sequences are LNHDA and SQIVND (reference sequence). 13 Jbeta primers and 60 Vbeta primers were used for the PCR. Clones were sequenced by immunoSEQ multiplex PCR, and TCRdb holds only the in-frame ones, with some missing. The sample holds more than 130,000 clones; roughly 76% are singletons and the top ten take roughly an eighth. Input material: PBMCs. J is TRBJ2-3 and V is TRBV19; 8 bases line up with TRBD1. The source is a human donor in good health. CDR3 in DNA: TGTGCCAGTAGTTTCAGGGGGCAGTGGAGCACAGATACGCAGTATTTT. It is translated as CASSFRGQWSTDTQYF.